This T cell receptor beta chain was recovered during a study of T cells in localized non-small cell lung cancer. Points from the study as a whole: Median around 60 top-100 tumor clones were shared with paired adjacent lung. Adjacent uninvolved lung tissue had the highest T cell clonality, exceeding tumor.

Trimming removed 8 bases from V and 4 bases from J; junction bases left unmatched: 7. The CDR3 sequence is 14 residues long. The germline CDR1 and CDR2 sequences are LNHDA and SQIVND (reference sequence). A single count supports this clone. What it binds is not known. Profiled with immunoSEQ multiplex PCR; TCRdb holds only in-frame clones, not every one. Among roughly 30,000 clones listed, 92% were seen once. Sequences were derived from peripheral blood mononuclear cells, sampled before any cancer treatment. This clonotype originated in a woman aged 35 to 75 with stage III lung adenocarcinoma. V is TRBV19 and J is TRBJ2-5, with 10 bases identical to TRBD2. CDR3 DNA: TGTGCCAGTTCCCCCTTAGCGGGAGGAGAGACCCAGTACTTC. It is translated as CASSPLAGGETQYF. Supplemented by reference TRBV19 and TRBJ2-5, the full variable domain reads DGGITQSPKYLFRKEGQNVTLSCEQNLNHDAMYWYRQDPGQGLRLIYYSQIVNDFQKGDIAEGYSVSREKKESFPLTVTSAQKNPTAFYLCASSPLAGGETQYFGPGTRLLVL.